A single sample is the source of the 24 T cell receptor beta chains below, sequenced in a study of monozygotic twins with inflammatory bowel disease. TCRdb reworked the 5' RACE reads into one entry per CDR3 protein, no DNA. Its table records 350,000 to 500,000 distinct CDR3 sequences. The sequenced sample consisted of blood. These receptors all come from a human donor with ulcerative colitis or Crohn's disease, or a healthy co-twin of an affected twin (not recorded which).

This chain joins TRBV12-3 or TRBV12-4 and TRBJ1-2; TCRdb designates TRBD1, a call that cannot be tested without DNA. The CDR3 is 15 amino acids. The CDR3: CASSLGGVDSYGYTF.

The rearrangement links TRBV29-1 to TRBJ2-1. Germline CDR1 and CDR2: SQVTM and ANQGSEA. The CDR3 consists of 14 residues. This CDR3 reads CSVGKTLSYNEQFF.

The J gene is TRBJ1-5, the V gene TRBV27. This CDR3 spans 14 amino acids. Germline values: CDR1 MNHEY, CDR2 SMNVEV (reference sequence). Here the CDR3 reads CASSFDGVGQPQHF.

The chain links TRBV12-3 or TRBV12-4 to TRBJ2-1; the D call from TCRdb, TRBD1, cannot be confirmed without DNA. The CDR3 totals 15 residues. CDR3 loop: CASTYGGSGYNEQFF.

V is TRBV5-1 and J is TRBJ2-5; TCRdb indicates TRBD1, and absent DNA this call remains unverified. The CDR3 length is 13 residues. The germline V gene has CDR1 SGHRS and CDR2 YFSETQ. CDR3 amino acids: CASRAGTEETQYF.

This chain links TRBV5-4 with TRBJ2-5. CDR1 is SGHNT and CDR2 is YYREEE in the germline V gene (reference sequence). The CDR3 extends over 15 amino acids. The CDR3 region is CASSLSKGSQETQYF.

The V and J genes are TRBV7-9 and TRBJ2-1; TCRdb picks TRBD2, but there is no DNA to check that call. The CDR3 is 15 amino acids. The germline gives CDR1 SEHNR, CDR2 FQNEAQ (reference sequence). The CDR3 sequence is CASSSPLGTNNEQFF.

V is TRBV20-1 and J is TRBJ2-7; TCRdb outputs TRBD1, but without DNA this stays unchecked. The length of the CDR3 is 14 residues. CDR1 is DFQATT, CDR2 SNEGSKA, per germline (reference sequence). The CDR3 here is CSADPGTGTYEQYF.

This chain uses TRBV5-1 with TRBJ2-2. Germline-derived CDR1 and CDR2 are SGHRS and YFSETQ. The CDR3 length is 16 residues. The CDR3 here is CASSLAQSAVDGELFF.

CDR3: CATSDSSGAEQFF. The V call is TRBV24-1, the J call TRBJ2-1; the TCRdb call, TRBD2, lacks DNA for checking. This CDR3 has 13 amino acids. Germline CDR1 KGHDR, CDR2 SFDVKD.

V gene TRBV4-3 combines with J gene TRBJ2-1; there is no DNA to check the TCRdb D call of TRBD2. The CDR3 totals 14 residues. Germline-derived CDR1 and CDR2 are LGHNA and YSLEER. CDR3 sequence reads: CASSQSGLNNEQFF.

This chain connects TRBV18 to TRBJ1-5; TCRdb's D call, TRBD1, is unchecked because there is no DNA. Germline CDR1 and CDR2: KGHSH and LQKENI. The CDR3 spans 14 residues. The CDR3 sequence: CASSPGQGRQPQHF.

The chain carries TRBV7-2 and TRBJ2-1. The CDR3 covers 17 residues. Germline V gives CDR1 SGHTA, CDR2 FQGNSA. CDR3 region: CASSLEGRQPFYNEQFF.

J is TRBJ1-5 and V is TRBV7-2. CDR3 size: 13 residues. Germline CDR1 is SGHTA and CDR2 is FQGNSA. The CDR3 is CASSLADNQPQHF.

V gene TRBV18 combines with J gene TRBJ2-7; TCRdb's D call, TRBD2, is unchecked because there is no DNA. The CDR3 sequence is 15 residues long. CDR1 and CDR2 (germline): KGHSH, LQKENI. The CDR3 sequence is CASSPTSGRSYEQYF.

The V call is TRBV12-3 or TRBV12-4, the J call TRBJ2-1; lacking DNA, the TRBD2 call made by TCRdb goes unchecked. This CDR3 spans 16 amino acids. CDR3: CASSLSTTSGYNEQFF.

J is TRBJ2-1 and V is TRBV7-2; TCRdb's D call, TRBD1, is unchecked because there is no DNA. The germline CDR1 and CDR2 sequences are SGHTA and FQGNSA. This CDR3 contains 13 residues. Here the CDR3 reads CASSTGEMHEQFF.

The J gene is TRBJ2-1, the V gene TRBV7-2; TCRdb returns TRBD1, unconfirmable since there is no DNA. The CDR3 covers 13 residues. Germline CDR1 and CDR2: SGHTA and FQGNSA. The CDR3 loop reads CAGRQGAAYEQFF. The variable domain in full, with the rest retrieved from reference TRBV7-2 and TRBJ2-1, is GAGVSQSPSNKVTEKGKDVELRCDPISGHTALYWYRQSLGQGLEFLIYFQGNSAPDKSGLPSDRFSAERTGGSVSTLTIQRTQQEDSAVYLCAGRQGAAYEQFFGPGTRLTVL.

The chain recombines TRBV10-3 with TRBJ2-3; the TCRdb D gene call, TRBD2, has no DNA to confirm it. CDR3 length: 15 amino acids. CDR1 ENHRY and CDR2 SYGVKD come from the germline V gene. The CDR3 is CAISELAGSTDTQYF.

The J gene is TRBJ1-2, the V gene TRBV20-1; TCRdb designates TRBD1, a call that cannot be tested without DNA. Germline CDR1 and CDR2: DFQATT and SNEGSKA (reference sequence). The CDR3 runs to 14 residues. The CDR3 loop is CSARGARGRNGYTF.

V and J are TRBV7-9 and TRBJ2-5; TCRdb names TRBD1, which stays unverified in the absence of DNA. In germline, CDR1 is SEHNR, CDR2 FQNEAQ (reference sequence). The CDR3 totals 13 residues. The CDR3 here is CASSLGQAETQYF.

CDR3 residues: CASSKVSGRLGGPPLHF. The rearrangement uses TRBV21-1 and TRBJ1-6; with no DNA, the TCRdb D assignment of TRBD1 cannot be verified. TRBV21-1 is annotated as a pseudogene. This CDR3 region has 17 residues.

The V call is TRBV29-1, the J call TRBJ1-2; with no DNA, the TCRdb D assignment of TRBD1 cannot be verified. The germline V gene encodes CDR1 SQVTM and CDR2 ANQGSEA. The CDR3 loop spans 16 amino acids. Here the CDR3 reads CSAEGSGTGSRYSYTF.

CDR3 region: CASSYKVGYEQYF. The chain couples TRBV6-5 to TRBJ2-7. The CDR3 runs to 13 residues. Germline V gene data show CDR1 as MNHEY and CDR2 as SVGAGI.